A selection of T cell receptor beta chains follows, all from one sample in a study of blood T cell repertoires in COVID-19. Repertoires were generated with immunoSEQ multiplex PCR, while TCRdb's copy carries only in-frame clones and drops some. The sample includes roughly 260,000 clones, 91% of them seen just once. What was sequenced was peripheral blood. The receptor set was obtained from a person aged 18 to 35 with COVID-19, enrolled during active disease. Each CDR3 is given with its conserved first and last residue. D genes are given only for firm matches. Clone size, where shown, is once, few, many, or a class for clones that have expanded.

d_call	j_call	v_call	clone_size	cdr3_nt	cdr3_aa
TRBD2	TRBJ2-1	TRBV3-1/TRBV3-2	-	TGTGCCAGCAGCTCTAGCGGGAGCTCCTACAATGAGCAGTTCTTC	CASSSSGSSYNEQFF
-	TRBJ2-7	TRBV5-1	-	TGCGCCAGCAGCTTGGGGGCCACTGCCGTCTACGAGCAGTACTTC	CASSLGATAVYEQYF
-	TRBJ1-6	TRBV4-1	-	TGCGCCAGCAGCCAAGACGGCGGGCAGGGGAATTCACCCCTCCACTTT	CASSQDGGQGNSPLHF
TRBD1	TRBJ1-2	TRBV19	-	TGTGCCAGTAGTAGACAGGGAGATGGCTACACCTTC	CASSRQGDGYTF
TRBD1	TRBJ2-7	TRBV19	-	TGTGCCAGTAGTATGAGGGGGCCGACAAGCGAGCAGTACTTC	CASSMRGPTSEQYF
-	TRBJ2-2	TRBV6-6	-	TGTGCCAGCACCCCAACCCGTGCGGCCACCGGGGAGCTGTTTTTT	CASTPTRAATGELFF
-	TRBJ1-2	TRBV5-6	-	TGTGCCAGCAGGGGCCCGGGGGTGGACTATGGCTACACCTTC	CASRGPGVDYGYTF
-	TRBJ2-1	TRBV6-1	-	TGTGCCAGCAGTGAAGCGCCCCTAGTTGAAAGCAATGAGCAGTTCTTC	CASSEAPLVESNEQFF
TRBD1	TRBJ1-1	TRBV10-3	-	TGTGCCATCACCGTGACAGGGAAGTTAAGTGAAGCTTTCTTT	CAITVTGKLSEAFF
-	TRBJ2-3	TRBV6-5	-	TGTGCCAGCAGTTATGGGATGACTAGGGGTACAGATACGCAGTATTTT	CASSYGMTRGTDTQYF
TRBD2	TRBJ2-3	TRBV3-1/TRBV3-2	-	TGTGCCAGCAGCCAAGGACTAGCGTCTAGCACAGATACGCAGTATTTT	CASSQGLASSTDTQYF
-	TRBJ2-7	TRBV6-6	-	TGTGCCAGCAGTCCCTTTTGGCAGACAGGACCCCTGGGGGAGCAGTACTTC	CASSPFWQTGPLGEQYF
-	TRBJ2-7	TRBV6-6	once	TGTGCCACCACCCAAAGGCAGGGTAGTATTGAGCAGTACTTC	CATTQRQGSIEQYF
-	TRBJ1-2	TRBV7-2	-	TGTGCCAGCAGCTTATTCCCCCTCGACTATGGCTACACCTTC	CASSLFPLDYGYTF
-	TRBJ1-4	TRBV15	-	TGTGCCACCAGCATTATTCGGGGTAGCTCCGAAAAACTGTTTTTT	CATSIIRGSSEKLFF
TRBD2	TRBJ2-3	TRBV4-3	-	TGCGCCAGCAGCCAAGGACCCACTAGCGGGGTTAGCACAGATACGCAGTATTTT	CASSQGPTSGVSTDTQYF
-	TRBJ2-7	TRBV12-3/TRBV12-4	-	TGTGCCAGCAGTTTCGGTGACTCCTACGAGCAGTACTTC	CASSFGDSYEQYF
-	TRBJ2-1	TRBV4-2	-	TGTGCCAGCAGCCAAGACGTCGCGGAATCCTCCTACAATGAGCAGTTCTTC	CASSQDVAESSYNEQFF
-	TRBJ2-7	TRBV2	-	TGTGCCAGCAGTGAAAGCGGGCAGGGCTACGAGCAGTACTTC	CASSESGQGYEQYF
TRBD1	TRBJ2-5	TRBV4-1	-	TGCGCCAGCAGCCAAGATGCTAGGACAGGCCAAGAGACCCAGTACTTC	CASSQDARTGQETQYF
TRBD1	TRBJ1-4	TRBV5-1	-	TGCGCCAGCAGTATCCGGGACAGGGCGGCTAATGAAAAACTGTTTTTT	CASSIRDRAANEKLFF
TRBD1	TRBJ1-2	TRBV13	-	TGTGCCAGCAGCGGGGGACAGGGACCTCTTGGCTACACCTTC	CASSGGQGPLGYTF
TRBD2	TRBJ2-3	TRBV5-1	-	TGCGCCAGCAGCATTGGACTAGCGGGAGGTCTCACAGATACGCAGTATTTT	CASSIGLAGGLTDTQYF
TRBD2	TRBJ2-1	TRBV7-9	-	TGTGCCAGCACCAGTCTCGGGACTAGCGGAAATGAGCAGTTCTTC	CASTSLGTSGNEQFF
-	TRBJ1-1	TRBV25-1	-	TGTGCCAGCAGTGCTATCGGGCAGGGGAGTAGCACTGAAGCTTTCTTT	CASSAIGQGSSTEAFF
TRBD2	TRBJ2-2	TRBV7-2	-	TGTGCCAGCAGCTTTGTAGGGAGGGACACCGGGGAGCTGTTTTTT	CASSFVGRDTGELFF
TRBD2	TRBJ2-7	TRBV4-1	once	TGCGCCAGCAGCCAAGATGGTAGCGGGAGACCGTCCTACGAGCAGTACTTC	CASSQDGSGRPSYEQYF
-	TRBJ2-7	TRBV7-3	once	TGTGCCAGCAGCTTAATACCTGGCAACGAGCAGTACTTC	CASSLIPGNEQYF
TRBD2	TRBJ2-5	TRBV24-1	-	TGTGCCACCTCGACTAGCGGGAGGGAGACCCAGTACTTC	CATSTSGRETQYF
TRBD1	TRBJ2-2	TRBV7-9	-	TGTGCCAGCAGCTACGACAGGGGGCTCACCGGGGAGCTGTTTTTT	CASSYDRGLTGELFF
-	TRBJ1-2	TRBV9	once	TGTGCCAGCAGCGCAAACCCCGCAGGAGGAGACTATGGCTACACCTTC	CASSANPAGGDYGYTF
-	TRBJ2-7	TRBV3-1/TRBV3-2	-	TGTGCCAGCAGCCAAGATCAGGAGGGAACCTACGAGCAGTACTTC	CASSQDQEGTYEQYF
TRBD1	TRBJ2-4	TRBV24-1	-	TGTGCCACCAGTACCTCCGGGACAGAGGCCAAAAACATTCAGTACTTC	CATSTSGTEAKNIQYF
TRBD1	TRBJ2-2	TRBV7-9	-	TGTGCCAGCAGCTTTGCAGGACAGGGGGTCACCGGGGAGCTGTTTTTT	CASSFAGQGVTGELFF
TRBD2	TRBJ2-1	TRBV24-1	-	TGTGCCACCAGCGCAATCGGGACTAGCGGAATCTACAATGAGCAGTTCTTC	CATSAIGTSGIYNEQFF
-	TRBJ2-7	TRBV27	-	TGTGCCAGCAGCCACCAGGGGGGTACCTACGAGCAGTACTTC	CASSHQGGTYEQYF
-	TRBJ2-2	TRBV5-1	few	TGCGCCAGCAGTCCCGACGGAGTCGGTAACACCGGGGAGCTGTTTTTT	CASSPDGVGNTGELFF